This TCR beta chain appears in the sequencing data of a study of cytomegalovirus exposure and HLA in healthy donors. V shed 8 bases and J 4 bases; nucleotides not matched to a gene: 8. The CDR3 is made up of 14 amino acids. CDR1 and CDR2 (germline): MDHEN, SYDVKM. Vbeta (60) and Jbeta (13) primers were used in the PCR. TCRdb keeps only in-frame clones here, not all; method: immunoSEQ multiplex PCR. The sample shows under 200,000 clones, 75% to 85% of them seen only once. Points from the study as a whole: TRBV6-2, TRBV6-3 and some other V segments were excluded as indistinguishable. A later analysis appeared to link common viral pathogens to several of the most significant clusters. An observed cluster of highly shared sequence variants was recorded as a likely sequencing artifact.

Regarding this clone: Its antigen remains unidentified.

The source is a woman between 45 and 60 years old in good health and CMV-seronegative. Source material: PBMCs. This rearrangement joins TRBV28 to TRBJ2-3, with 8 bases that match TRBD1. CDR3: CASGRGPRADTQYF. CDR3 bases: TGTGCCAGCGGCAGGGGGCCCCGGGCAGATACGCAGTATTTT.